Listed here is a single T cell receptor beta chain. Authors' processing steps: Amplification of reference gene primers was used by the study to estimate nucleated cell counts. Profiling relied on immunoSEQ multiplex PCR, and the TCRdb table lists in-frame clones only, not all of them. Clone size and V and J calls were adopted from that table, with D and trimming inferred from the DNA. The table shows 240,000 or so clones, with around 90% occurring only once. The sample comes from a study of blood T cell repertoires in COVID-19. V lost 1 base, J lost 5 bases, and 16 bases lay in between. Germline-derived CDR1 and CDR2 are SGHAT and FQNNGV. This CDR3 spans 16 amino acids.

The clonotype was recovered from a woman between 25 and 40 years old with acute or convalescent COVID-19. The V call is TRBV11-2, the J call TRBJ2-3, with D tentatively TRBD2 (6 bases). The sequenced sample was peripheral blood. CDR3 sequence: CASSLVGGVLRDTQYF. Written as DNA, the CDR3 is TGTGCCAGCAGCTTAGTCGGGGGAGTCTTAAGAGATACGCAGTATTTT. Variable domain in full (rest from reference TRBV11-2 and TRBJ2-3): EAGVAQSPRYKIIEKRQSVAFWCNPISGHATLYWYQQILGQGPKLLIQFQNNGVVDDSQLPKDRFSAERLKGVDSTLKIQPAKLEDSAVYLCASSLVGGVLRDTQYFGPGTRLTVL.